The clone carrying this T cell receptor (beta chain) has a single count. Antigen: not known. Data came from immunoSEQ multiplex PCR; TCRdb stores just in-frame clones and leaves some out. The sample consists of about 12,000 clones, approximately 70% of them appearing once. The entry originates in a study of OX40 agonist ivuxolimab in advanced cancers. Looked up from germline, CDR1 is SEHNR and CDR2 is FQNEAQ (reference sequence). This CDR3 has 15 amino acids. V was trimmed by 5 bases and J by 6 bases, leaving 19 bases between them. Study results and caveats: At doses 0.1 to 3.0 mg/kg, CD4+ and CD8+ clones expanded.

This material consisted of CD4+ or CD8+ T cells sorted from blood, taken in a trial of the OX40 agonist ivuxolimab. This receptor was taken from an adult with an advanced solid tumor such as melanoma, head and neck, liver or kidney cancer. The V and J genes are TRBV7-9 and TRBJ1-2, with D possibly being TRBD1 (5 bases). CDR3 residues: CASSPPGRRAHGYTF. CDR3 sequence (DNA): TGTGCCAGCAGCCCCCCAGGGAGGAGGGCGCATGGCTACACCTTC.